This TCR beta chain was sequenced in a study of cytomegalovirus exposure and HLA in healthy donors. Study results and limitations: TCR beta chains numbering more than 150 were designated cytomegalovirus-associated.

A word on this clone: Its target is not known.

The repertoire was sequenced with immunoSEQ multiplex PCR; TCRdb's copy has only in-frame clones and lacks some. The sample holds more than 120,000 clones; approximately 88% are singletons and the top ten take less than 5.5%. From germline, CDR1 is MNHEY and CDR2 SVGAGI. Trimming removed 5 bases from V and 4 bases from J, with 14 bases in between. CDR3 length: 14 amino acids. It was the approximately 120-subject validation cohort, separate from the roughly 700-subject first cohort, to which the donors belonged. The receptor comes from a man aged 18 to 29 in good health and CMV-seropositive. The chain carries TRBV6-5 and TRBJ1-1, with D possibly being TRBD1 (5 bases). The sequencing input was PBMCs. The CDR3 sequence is CASSAGSSGTEAFF. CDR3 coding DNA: TGTGCCAGCAGTGCAGGGTCTTCGGGCACTGAAGCTTTCTTT.